This T cell receptor beta chain is from a study of monozygotic twins with inflammatory bowel disease. A 6-nucleotide sample barcode was carried by the UMIs, which template switching added. TCRdb re-called the 5' RACE reads, yielding one record per CDR3 amino acid sequence without DNA. This sample's clone table lists a few hundred thousand distinct CDR3 sequences. In regard to this clonotype: As yet, its antigen is unknown.

General study points: TCRbeta diversity (inverse Simpson) was lower in IBD patients than in healthy co-twins.

This TCR came from a human donor with ulcerative colitis or Crohn's disease, or a healthy co-twin of an affected twin (not recorded which). The sequencing sample was made of blood.

The CDR3 protein is CASSLREGPNEQFF. The J gene is TRBJ2-1, the V gene TRBV6-1; TCRdb gives TRBD2 as the D gene, but with no DNA this cannot be confirmed. Germline values: CDR1 MNHNS, CDR2 SASEGT. The CDR3 spans 14 residues.